Included here is one T cell receptor (beta chain) sequence, with context. Compared with germline, one end of the junction differs, possibly owing to a read error. This CDR3 is also generated by other DNA sequences in the sample. This CDR3 region has 16 residues. The germline V gene encodes CDR1 SGHAT and CDR2 FQDESV (reference sequence). This entry is derived from a study of cytomegalovirus exposure and HLA in healthy donors. Use of 60 Vbeta and 13 Jbeta primers characterized the PCR. This table comes from immunoSEQ multiplex PCR, and its TCRdb copy is limited to in-frame clones, with some not included. This table holds about 95,000 clones, about 74% found once.

The rearrangement joins TRBV11-1 to TRBJ2-7; the match to TRBD2 covers 9 bases. The sequence derives from a woman in her fifties or sixties in good health and CMV-seropositive. Sequenced material: PBMCs. Here the CDR3 reads CASSRGVSGSPHEQYF. In DNA, the CDR3 is TGTGCCAGCAGCCGAGGCGTTAGCGGGAGTCCCCACGAGCAGTATTTC.